What follows are 14 T cell receptor beta chains derived from one specimen sequenced in a study of blood T cell repertoires in COVID-19. Repertoires were generated with immunoSEQ multiplex PCR, while TCRdb's copy carries only in-frame clones and drops some. The table records about 250,000 clones, about four fifths of them present only once. Sequenced input: peripheral blood. Source of these receptors: a man older than 75 with acute or convalescent COVID-19.

The V gene is TRBV9, the J gene TRBJ1-1; tentatively, D is TRBD1 (6 bases). The V end lost 2 bases, the J end lost 2 bases, and 7 bases lay between the germline ends. The CDR3 sequence is 13 residues long. Germline-derived CDR1 and CDR2 are SGDLS and YYNGEE. The CDR3, as DNA: TGTGCCAGCAGCGTCAGGGGTAACACTGAAGCTTTCTTT. Translated: CASSVRGNTEAFF.

This chain joins TRBV9 and TRBJ1-1; D is unclear. Germline assignment: CDR1 SGDLS and CDR2 YYNGEE. Trimming left V 4 bases short and J 0 bases short, with 10 bases between. The CDR3 sequence is 14 residues long. CDR3 DNA sequence: TGTGCCAGCAGCAGAAGCCACTTGAACACTGAAGCTTTCTTT. Amino acids: CASSRSHLNTEAFF. Supplemented by reference TRBV9 and TRBJ1-1, the full variable domain reads DSGVTQTPKHLITATGQRVTLRCSPRSGDLSVYWYQQSLDQGLQFLIQYYNGEERAKGNILERFSAQQFPDLHSELNLSSLELGDSALYFCASSRSHLNTEAFFGQGTRLTVV.

V and J are TRBV6-5 and TRBJ1-6, with 9 bases aligning to TRBD1. The V gene end was trimmed by 4 bases and the J gene end by 10 bases; junction bases not matched to a gene: 8. This CDR3 has 15 amino acids. Germline V gene data show CDR1 as MNHEY and CDR2 as SVGAGI. DNA of the CDR3: TGTGCCAGCAGTTTGACAGGGGGGGTGGGCTCACCCCTCCACTTT. Protein: CASSLTGGVGSPLHF.

This clone occurred many times. The chain recombines TRBV5-1 with TRBJ2-2, with 7 bases lining up with TRBD2. The length of the CDR3 is 16 residues. The V gene end was trimmed by 1 base and the J gene end by 4 bases; junction bases not matched to a gene: 7. The germline V gene has CDR1 SGHRS and CDR2 YFSETQ. This chain's CDR3 is CASSLREGLPTGELFF. The CDR3 nucleotides read TGCGCCAGCAGCTTGAGGGAGGGGCTACCCACCGGGGAGCTGTTTTTT.

This clone was seen only once. The rearrangement links TRBV9 to TRBJ2-7, with D perhaps matching TRBD1 (5 bases). Trimming left V 2 bases short and J 3 bases short, with 15 bases between. The CDR3 spans 15 residues. CDR1 is SGDLS, CDR2 YYNGEE, per germline. CDR3 residues: CASSVLDTKIYEQYF. The CDR3 nucleotides are TGTGCCAGCAGCGTCCTGGACACTAAGATCTACGAGCAGTACTTC.

This rearrangement joins TRBV18 to TRBJ1-4; D might be TRBD1 (5 bases). V was cut by 5 bases and J by 7 bases, with 14 bases left in between. CDR3 length equals 14 residues. CDR1 is KGHSH and CDR2 is LQKENI in the germline V gene. The CDR3 reads CASSSSGQGEKLFF. CDR3 DNA sequence: TGTGCCAGCTCATCCTCAGGGCAGGGTGAAAAACTGTTTTTT.

This clone was seen just once. The gene calls are TRBV5-1 and TRBJ2-5; the match to TRBD2 covers 15 bases. This CDR3 spans 17 amino acids. Germline values: CDR1 SGHRS, CDR2 YFSETQ. The V segment lost 3 bases and the J segment 2 bases; nucleotides outside the gene matches: 5. The CDR3 spells CASSSGLAGGLQETQYF. The CDR3 bases are TGCGCCAGCAGCTCCGGACTAGCGGGAGGGTTACAAGAGACCCAGTACTTC.

This chain joins TRBV18 and TRBJ2-7; perhaps TRBD2 as D (5 bases). Per germline, CDR1 KGHSH and CDR2 LQKENI. V was cut by 6 bases and J by 3 bases, with 12 bases left in between. This CDR3 contains 13 residues. The CDR3 bases are TGTGCCAGCTCCCCAAGCGGTCTCTACGAGCAGTACTTC. It encodes CASSPSGLYEQYF.

The V call is TRBV7-2, the J call TRBJ2-7; 7 nucleotides match TRBD2. V shed 5 bases, J shed 2 bases, and the junction held 15 bases outside the gene matches. In germline, CDR1 is SGHTA, CDR2 FQGNSA. The length of the CDR3 is 17 residues. The CDR3 DNA sequence: TGTGCCAGCAGCACCCGAGGCCGGCTAGCGGTGGCCTACGAGCAGTACTTC. It yields the protein CASSTRGRLAVAYEQYF. Variable domain in full (rest from reference TRBV7-2 and TRBJ2-7): GAGVSQSPSNKVTEKGKDVELRCDPISGHTALYWYRQSLGQGLEFLIYFQGNSAPDKSGLPSDRFSAERTGGSVSTLTIQRTQQEDSAVYLCASSTRGRLAVAYEQYFGPGTRLTVT.

The chain recombines TRBV18 with TRBJ1-1; D gene uncertain. Looked up from germline, CDR1 is KGHSH and CDR2 is LQKENI. The V end was cut by 4 bases, the J end by 5 bases, with 11 bases between. CDR3 length: 13 amino acids. CDR3 bases: TGTGCCAGCTCACTCGGGAGCGGGACTGAAGCTTTCTTT. The encoded protein is CASSLGSGTEAFF. The full variable domain, with the rest looked up from reference TRBV18 and TRBJ1-1, is NAGVMQNPRHLVRRRGQEARLRCSPMKGHSHVYWYRQLPEEGLKFMVYLQKENIIDESGMPKERFSAEFPKEGPSILRIQQVVRGDSAAYFCASSLGSGTEAFFGQGTRLTVV.

V gene TRBV18 combines with J gene TRBJ1-1, with 10 bases identical to TRBD1. Unmatched junction bases numbered 4, after V lost 3 bases and J lost 3 bases. CDR3 length equals 15 residues. From germline, CDR1 is KGHSH and CDR2 LQKENI. Here the CDR3 DNA reads TGTGCCAGCTCACCCGTGACAGGGGGCCACACTGAAGCTTTCTTT. Protein sequence: CASSPVTGGHTEAFF.

The CDR3 DNA is TGTGCCAGCAGTATCCTACTGGACAGGGAACCCTATGGCTACACCTTC. Translating gives CASSILLDREPYGYTF. This chain connects TRBV28 to TRBJ1-2; 8 nucleotides agree with TRBD1. Germline-derived CDR1 and CDR2 are MDHEN and SYDVKM. The trim removed 5 bases at V and 4 bases at J, leaving 12 bases unmatched. The CDR3 consists of 16 residues.

This clone showed up just once. CDR3 DNA sequence: TGTGCCAGCAGCTTGGCCCGGGACTGGGGCACTGAAGCTTTCTTT. This sequence encodes CASSLARDWGTEAFF. The gene calls are TRBV5-4 and TRBJ1-1; a possible D gene is TRBD1 (5 bases). Germline values: CDR1 SGHNT, CDR2 YYREEE (reference sequence). The length of the CDR3 is 15 residues. V lost 0 bases and J lost 4, with 13 bases in between.

The chain has TRBV6-5 and TRBJ1-5; 8 positions agree with TRBD1. The V and J ends lost 6 bases and 2 bases, in that order; junction bases with no gene match: 3. The CDR3 extends over 14 amino acids. From germline, CDR1 is MNHEY and CDR2 SVGAGI. The CDR3 DNA reads as TGTGCCAGCAGCCTCAGGGGGCGCAATCAGCCCCAGCATTTT. This sequence encodes CASSLRGRNQPQHF.